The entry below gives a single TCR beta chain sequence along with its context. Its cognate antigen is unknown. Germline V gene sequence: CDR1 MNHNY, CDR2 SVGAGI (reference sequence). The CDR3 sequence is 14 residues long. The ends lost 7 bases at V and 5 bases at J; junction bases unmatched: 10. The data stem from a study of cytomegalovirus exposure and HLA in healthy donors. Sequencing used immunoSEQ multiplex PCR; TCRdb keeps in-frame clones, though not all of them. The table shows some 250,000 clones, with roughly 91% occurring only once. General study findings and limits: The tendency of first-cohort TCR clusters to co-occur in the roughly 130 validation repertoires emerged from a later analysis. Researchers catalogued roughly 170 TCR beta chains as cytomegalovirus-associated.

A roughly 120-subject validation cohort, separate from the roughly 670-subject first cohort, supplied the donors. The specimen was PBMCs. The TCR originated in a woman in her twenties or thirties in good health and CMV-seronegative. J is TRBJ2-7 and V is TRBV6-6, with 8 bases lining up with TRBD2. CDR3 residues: CASKESGRSHEQYF. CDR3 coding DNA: TGTGCCAGCAAAGAAAGCGGGAGAAGCCACGAGCAGTACTTC.